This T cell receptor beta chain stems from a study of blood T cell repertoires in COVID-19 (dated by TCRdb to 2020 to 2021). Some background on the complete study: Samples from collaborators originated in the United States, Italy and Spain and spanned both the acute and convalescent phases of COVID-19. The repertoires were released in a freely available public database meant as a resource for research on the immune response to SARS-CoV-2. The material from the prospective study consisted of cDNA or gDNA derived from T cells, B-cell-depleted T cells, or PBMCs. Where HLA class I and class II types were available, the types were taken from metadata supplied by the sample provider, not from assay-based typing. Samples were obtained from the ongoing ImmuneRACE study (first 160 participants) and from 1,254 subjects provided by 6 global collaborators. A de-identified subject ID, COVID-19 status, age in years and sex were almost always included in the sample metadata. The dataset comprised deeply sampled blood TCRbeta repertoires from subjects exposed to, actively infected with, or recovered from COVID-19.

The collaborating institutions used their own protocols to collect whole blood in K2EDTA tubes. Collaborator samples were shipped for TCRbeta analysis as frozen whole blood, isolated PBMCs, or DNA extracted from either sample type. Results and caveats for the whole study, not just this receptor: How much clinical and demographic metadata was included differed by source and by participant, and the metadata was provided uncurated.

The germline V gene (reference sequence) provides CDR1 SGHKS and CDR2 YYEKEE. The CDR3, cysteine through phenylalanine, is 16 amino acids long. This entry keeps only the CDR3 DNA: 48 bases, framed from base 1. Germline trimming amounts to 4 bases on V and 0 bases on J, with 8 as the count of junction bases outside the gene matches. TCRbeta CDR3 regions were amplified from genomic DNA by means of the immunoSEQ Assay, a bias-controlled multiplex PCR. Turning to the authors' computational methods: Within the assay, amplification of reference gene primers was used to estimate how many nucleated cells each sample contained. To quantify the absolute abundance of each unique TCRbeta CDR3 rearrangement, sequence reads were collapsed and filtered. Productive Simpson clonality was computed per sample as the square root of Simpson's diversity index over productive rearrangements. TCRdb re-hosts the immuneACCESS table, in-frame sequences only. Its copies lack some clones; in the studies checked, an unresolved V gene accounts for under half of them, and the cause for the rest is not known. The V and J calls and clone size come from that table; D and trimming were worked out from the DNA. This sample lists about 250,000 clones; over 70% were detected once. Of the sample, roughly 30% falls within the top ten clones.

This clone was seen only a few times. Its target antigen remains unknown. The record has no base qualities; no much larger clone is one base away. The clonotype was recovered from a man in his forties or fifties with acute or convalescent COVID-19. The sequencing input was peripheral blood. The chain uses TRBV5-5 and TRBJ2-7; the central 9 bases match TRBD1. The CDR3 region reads CASSPLGQGSSYEQYF. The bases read TGTGCCAGCAGCCCCTTAGGACAGGGGTCCTCCTACGAGCAGTACTTC.